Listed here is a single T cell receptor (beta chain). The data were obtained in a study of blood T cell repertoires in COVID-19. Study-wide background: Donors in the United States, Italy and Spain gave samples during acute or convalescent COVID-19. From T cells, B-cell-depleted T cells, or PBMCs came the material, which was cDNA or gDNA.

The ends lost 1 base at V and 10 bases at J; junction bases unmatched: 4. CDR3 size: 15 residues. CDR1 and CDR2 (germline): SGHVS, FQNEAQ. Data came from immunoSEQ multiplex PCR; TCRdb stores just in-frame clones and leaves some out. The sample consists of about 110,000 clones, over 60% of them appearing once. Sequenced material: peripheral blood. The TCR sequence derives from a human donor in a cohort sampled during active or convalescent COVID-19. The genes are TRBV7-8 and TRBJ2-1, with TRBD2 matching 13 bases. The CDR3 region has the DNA TGTGCCAGCAGCTTAGGGACTAGCGGGAGCAGAGAGCAGTTCTTC. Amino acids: CASSLGTSGSREQFF. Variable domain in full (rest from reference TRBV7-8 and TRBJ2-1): GAGVSQSPRYKVAKRGQDVALRCDPISGHVSLFWYQQALGQGPEFLTYFQNEAQLDKSGLPSDRFFAERPEGSVSTLKIQRTQQEDSAVYLCASSLGTSGSREQFFGPGTRLTVL.